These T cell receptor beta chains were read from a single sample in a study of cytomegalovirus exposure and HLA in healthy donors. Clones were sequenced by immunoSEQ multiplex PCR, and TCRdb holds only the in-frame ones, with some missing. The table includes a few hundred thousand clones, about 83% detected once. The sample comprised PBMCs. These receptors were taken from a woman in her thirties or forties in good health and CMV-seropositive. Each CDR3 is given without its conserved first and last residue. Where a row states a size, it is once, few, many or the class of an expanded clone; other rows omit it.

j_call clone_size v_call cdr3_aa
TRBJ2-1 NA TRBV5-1 ASRWGDENEQF
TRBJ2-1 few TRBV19 ASSLGDFYNEQF
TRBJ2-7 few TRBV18 ASSPPDRGHEQY
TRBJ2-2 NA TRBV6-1 ASSEILAVGTGELF
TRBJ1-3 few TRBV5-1 ASRTENSGNTIY
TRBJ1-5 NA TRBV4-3 ASSQLQGSQPQH
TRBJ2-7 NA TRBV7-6 ASSLVASHDEQY
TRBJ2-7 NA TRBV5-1 ASSLSSGRASYEQY
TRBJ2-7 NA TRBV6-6 ASSLADRTGGYEQY
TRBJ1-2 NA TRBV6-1 ASRTGSWDNYGYT
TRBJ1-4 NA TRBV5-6 ASSLEIGSATNEKLF
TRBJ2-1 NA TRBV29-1 SVGGGRGNEQF
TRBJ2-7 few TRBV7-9 SSSNTGGAYEQY
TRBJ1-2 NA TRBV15 ATSRESGGNLIGYT
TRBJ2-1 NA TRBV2 ASRDSGRGAYNEQF
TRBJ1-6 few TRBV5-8 ASSWPGTGANSPLH
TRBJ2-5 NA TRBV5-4 ASSPESQETQY
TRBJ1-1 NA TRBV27 ASSILTGNMNTEAF
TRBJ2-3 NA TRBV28 ASSHETRAPTSGTDTQY
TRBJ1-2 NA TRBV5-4 ASSPSDRAGGYT
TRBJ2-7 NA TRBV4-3 ASSQESGYEQY
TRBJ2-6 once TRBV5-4 ASSLDQRGANVLT
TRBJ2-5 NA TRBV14 ASSPGTSGVQETQY
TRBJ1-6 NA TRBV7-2 ASRLTSTGENSPLH
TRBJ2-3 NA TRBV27 ASRISGTDTQY
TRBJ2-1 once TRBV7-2 ASRVGGLYEQF
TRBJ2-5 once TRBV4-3 ASSHDGNTETQY
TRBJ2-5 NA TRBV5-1 ASKYQETQY
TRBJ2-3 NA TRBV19 ASRAMGRPDTQY
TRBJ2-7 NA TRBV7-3 ASSRGLDSYEQY
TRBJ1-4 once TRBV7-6 ASSLEGEKLF
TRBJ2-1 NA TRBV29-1 SVDTGTSGRTSYNGQF
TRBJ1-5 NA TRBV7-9 ASSLSGNQPQH
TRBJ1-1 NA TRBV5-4 ASSPQGKTEAF
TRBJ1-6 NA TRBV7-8 ASSYLGGMNSPLH
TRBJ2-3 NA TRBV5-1 ASSLSETDTQY
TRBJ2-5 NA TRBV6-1 ASTLGAAGETQY
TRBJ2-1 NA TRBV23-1 ASSHPLRIGDEQF
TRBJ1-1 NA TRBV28 ASSFGTGPF
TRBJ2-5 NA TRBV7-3 ASSPTGTPVETQY
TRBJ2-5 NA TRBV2 ASRKLAGGGETQY
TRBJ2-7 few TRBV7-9 ASSAGLAGDAGEQY
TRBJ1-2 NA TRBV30 AWRSGYGGYT
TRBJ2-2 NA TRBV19 ASSIGSGRPPGELF
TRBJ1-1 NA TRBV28 ASSLRSRAVNTEAF
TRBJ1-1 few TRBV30 AADLQGGTEAF
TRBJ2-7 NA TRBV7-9 ATDAEGSEQY
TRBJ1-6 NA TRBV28 ASRPPPGQPNSPLH
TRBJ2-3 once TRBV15 ATSRVRQGPDTQY
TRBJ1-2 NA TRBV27 ASSSGTNYGYT